A single sample is the source of the 24 T cell receptor beta chains below, sequenced in a study of breast tumors, draining lymph nodes, adjacent tissues. Breast cancer patients provided tissue from their axillary draining lymph nodes. TCRdb fed the multiplex PCR reads into MiXCR, producing one record per CDR3 protein. The data show 200,000 to 300,000 distinct CDR3 sequences, around 30% seen once. Material for sequencing was axillary lymph node tissue. All receptors derive from a female donor with breast cancer. Some clones in this sample may be carry-over from other donors' samples.

Comments on this clonotype: A single base separates this from a much larger clone, so it may be a read error. The J gene is TRBJ1-5, the V gene TRBV12-3 or TRBV12-4; TRBD1 is a possible D gene (6 bases). The CDR3 spans 15 residues. The CDR3 DNA follows: TGTACCAGCAGTTTTCGGGCAGGGGGCAATCAGCCCCAGCATTTT. It is translated as CTSSFRAGGNQPQHF.

The chain has TRBV15 and TRBJ2-1; D could derive from TRBD1 or TRBD2 (5 bases each). Per germline, CDR1 LNHNV and CDR2 YYDKDF (reference sequence). V was clipped by 0 bases and J by 8 bases, with 17 bases between them. This CDR3 region has 16 residues. CDR3 residues: CATSRDRGHISDEQFF. CDR3 nucleotide sequence: TGTGCCACCAGCAGAGATAGGGGCCATATTAGCGATGAGCAGTTCTTC.

This clonotype has a count of ten or more. The CDR3, as DNA: TGTGCCAGCAGTTCGAGACAGGGCCCTGGAAACACCATATATTTT. Encoded protein: CASSSRQGPGNTIYF. This chain uses TRBV2 with TRBJ1-3; TRBD1 aligns across 7 bases. CDR3 size: 15 residues. After removal of 5 bases from V and 2 bases from J, the junction contained 6 bases not matched to a gene. The germline V gene encodes CDR1 SNHLY and CDR2 FYNNEI.

A note on this clonotype: This is likely a read error, given that the CDR3 carries no conserved phenylalanine or tryptophan at its end. V is TRBV7-9 and J is TRBJ2-5; unclear D gene. This CDR3 has 14 amino acids. Germline loops: CDR1 SEHNR, CDR2 FQNEAQ (reference sequence). The V end was cut by 5 bases, the J end by 9 bases, with 19 bases between. CDR3: CASSRTAVRLAQYL. The CDR3 DNA reads as TGTGCCAGCAGCCGCACGGCAGTTCGTCTAGCCCAGTACCTC.

This clonotype has at least ten counts. The CDR3 reads CASSFDGSSYNEQFF. In nucleotides, the CDR3 is TGTGCCAGCAGCTTTGACGGGAGTTCCTACAATGAGCAGTTCTTC. The rearrangement uses TRBV7-6 and TRBJ2-1, with D maybe TRBD2 (6 bases). This CDR3 is 15 amino acids long. Trimming stripped 3 bases from V and 1 base from J, with 10 bases between. Per germline, CDR1 SGHVS and CDR2 FNYEAQ.

V is TRBV7-2 and J is TRBJ1-1, with 7 bases fitting TRBD1. CDR1 is SGHTA and CDR2 is FQGNSA in the germline V gene. CDR3 length equals 13 residues. The V and J ends lost 4 bases and 2 bases, in that order; junction bases with no gene match: 1. The CDR3 bases are TGTGCCAGCAGCTGGGACAGAAACACTGAAGCTTTCTTT. Its protein product is CASSWDRNTEAFF. Variable domain in full (rest from reference TRBV7-2 and TRBJ1-1): GAGVSQSPSNKVTEKGKDVELRCDPISGHTALYWYRQSLGQGLEFLIYFQGNSAPDKSGLPSDRFSAERTGGSVSTLTIQRTQQEDSAVYLCASSWDRNTEAFFGQGTRLTVV.

This clonotype was seen more than once but under ten times. The chain is built from TRBV18 and TRBJ2-2; the D gene is possibly TRBD2 (5 bases). CDR3 length: 15 residues. The germline V gene has CDR1 KGHSH and CDR2 LQKENI. Trimming removed 1 base at V and 1 base at J, with 7 bases between. CDR3 amino acids: CASSPRGLNTGELFF. For the CDR3, the DNA is TGTGCCAGCTCACCACGAGGGTTGAACACCGGGGAGCTGTTTTTT.

This clonotype was recorded many times. This chain connects TRBV5-6 to TRBJ2-1; 7 nucleotides align to TRBD2. Germline CDR1 is SGHDT and CDR2 is YYEEEE. The V gene end was trimmed by 4 bases and the J gene end by 8 bases; junction bases not matched to a gene: 3. This CDR3 spans 12 amino acids. The chain's CDR3 is CASSRTRDEQFF. In DNA form, the CDR3 reads TGTGCCAGCAGCCGGACTAGGGATGAGCAGTTCTTC.

About this clonotype: One base away lies a much larger clone, so this may be a sequencing read error. The chain employs TRBV5-5 and TRBJ2-7; TRBD1 or TRBD2 may be the D gene (6 bases each). With 1 base removed from V and 4 bases from J, the gap between germline ends came to 15 bases. This CDR3 spans 15 amino acids. Germline CDR1 reads SGHKS; CDR2 reads YYEKEE (reference sequence). CDR3 residues: CASSLRPGAVYEQYF. The CDR3 DNA reads as TGTGCCAGCAGCTTGCGCCCGGGGGCGGTTTACGAGCAGTACTTC.

This clonotype showed up many times. The V gene is TRBV5-1, the J gene TRBJ2-5; TRBD1 might be the D (6 bases). CDR1 is SGHRS, CDR2 YFSETQ, per germline. This CDR3 has 15 amino acids. The germline V and J ends were trimmed by 5 bases and 4 bases, with 18 bases remaining between them. This chain's CDR3 is CASSRQGTSGETQYF. The CDR3 nucleotides are TGCGCCAGCAGTCGGCAGGGGACGTCGGGAGAGACCCAGTACTTC.

Of note for this clonotype: A read error may be the cause here, since a much bigger clone is one base away. The rearrangement uses TRBV7-9 and TRBJ1-2; weak D call: TRBD1 (6 bases). In germline, CDR1 is SEHNR, CDR2 FQNEAQ (reference sequence). This CDR3 has 13 residues. V lost 1 base to trimming and J lost 9 bases, with 12 bases between them. The CDR3 DNA reads as TGTGCCAGCAGCTTAGGGACCAGGGGTAGCTACACCTTC. Its translation: CASSLGTRGSYTF. The entire variable domain, with the rest obtained from reference TRBV7-9 and TRBJ1-2, is as follows: DTGVSQNPRHKITKRGQNVTFRCDPISEHNRLYWYRQTLGQGPEFLTYFQNEAQLEKSRLLSDRFSAERPKGSFSTLEIQRTEQGDSAMYLCASSLGTRGSYTFGSGTRLTVV.

J is TRBJ2-7 and V is TRBV3-1; unclear D gene. The CDR3 spans 14 residues. CDR1 and CDR2 (germline): LGHDT, YNNKEL (reference sequence). The V end was cut by 2 bases, the J end by 3 bases, with 11 bases between. CDR3 DNA sequence: TGTGCCAGCAGCCAAATCGGAACCCACTACGAGCAGTACTTC. Encoded protein: CASSQIGTHYEQYF.

The chain recombines TRBV30 with TRBJ2-1; 11 bases match TRBD2. This CDR3 has 13 residues. V lost 3 bases and J lost 6; bases outside the gene matches: 1. Germline CDR1 reads GTSNPN; CDR2 reads SVGIG (reference sequence). The CDR3 spells CAWRGLAANEQFF. The CDR3 nucleotides read TGTGCCTGGAGGGGACTAGCGGCCAATGAGCAGTTCTTC.

This chain connects TRBV5-4 to TRBJ2-1; 7 nucleotides line up with TRBD2. Unmatched junction bases numbered 5, after V lost 2 bases and J lost 0 bases. The CDR3 runs 16 residues. Germline CDR1 SGHNT, CDR2 YYREEE (reference sequence). CDR3 nucleotides: TGTGCCAGCAGCTTTGGCCGCGGGAGCTCCTACAATGAGCAGTTCTTC. This sequence encodes CASSFGRGSSYNEQFF. Looking up the rest from reference TRBV5-4 and TRBJ2-1 gives the full variable domain: ETGVTQSPTHLIKTRGQQVTLRCSSQSGHNTVSWYQQALGQGPQFIFQYYREEENGRGNFPPRFSGLQFPNYSSELNVNALELDDSALYLCASSFGRGSSYNEQFFGPGTRLTVL.

In the case of this clonotype: A much larger clone is a single base away; this may be a read error. The rearrangement joins TRBV12-3 or TRBV12-4 to TRBJ2-5; no firm D call. The CDR3 length is 10 residues. Written as DNA, the CDR3 is TGTGCTAGTGGTCCTGACGACCAGTACTTC. This gives the protein CASGPDDQYF.

This clonotype was seen repeatedly, ten times or more. CDR3 amino acids: CAISPLADGYEQYF. DNA for the CDR3: TGTGCCATCAGTCCTCTAGCGGATGGCTACGAGCAGTACTTC. The chain links TRBV10-3 to TRBJ2-7; 7 bases line up with TRBD2. The germline gives CDR1 ENHRY, CDR2 SYGVKD. V lost 5 bases, J lost 3 bases, and 7 bases stayed unmatched. This CDR3 contains 14 residues.

This clonotype was observed many times. The V call is TRBV9, the J call TRBJ2-1, with 16 nucleotides matching TRBD2. The CDR3 length is 23 residues. The V and J ends lost 4 bases and 4 bases, in that order; junction bases with no gene match: 23. Germline CDR1 reads SGDLS; CDR2 reads YYNGEE. The CDR3 coding sequence is TGTGCCAGCAGCCTCCGCGGGACTAGCGGGAGGGCGGAAGTTCCCCCCGATTACAATGAGCAGTTCTTC. Protein: CASSLRGTSGRAEVPPDYNEQFF.

This clonotype was seen many times. V usage is TRBV11-2 and J usage is TRBJ2-7; 9 nucleotides match TRBD1. The CDR3 is 14 amino acids. Per the germline V gene, CDR1 is SGHAT and CDR2 is FQNNGV. With 5 bases clipped from V and 6 bases from J, the junction kept 8 bases outside the gene matches. The CDR3 sequence is CASSGGTGSSEQYF. The CDR3 DNA sequence: TGTGCCAGCAGCGGGGGGACAGGGTCTAGCGAGCAGTACTTC.

This clonotype appeared many times. The chain has TRBV12-3 or TRBV12-4 and TRBJ1-5; the match to TRBD1 covers 9 bases. The CDR3 contains 14 residues. The junction had 5 bases not matched to a gene; V was cut back by 5 bases and J by 6 bases. The CDR3 DNA follows: TGTGCCAGCAGTCTTACAGGGGGCGGTCAGCCCCAGCATTTT. This encodes CASSLTGGGQPQHF.

Remarks on this clonotype: A read error may be the cause here, since a much bigger clone is one base away. This chain links TRBV19 with TRBJ2-1; maybe TRBD1 (6 bases). The CDR3 contains 12 residues. CDR1 and CDR2 from the germline V gene are LNHDA and SQIVND (reference sequence). The CDR3 region is CASTTRGDERFF. The DNA of the CDR3 is TGTGCCAGTACCACCAGGGGAGATGAGCGGTTCTTC. Together with reference TRBV19 and TRBJ2-1, the CDR3 gives the full variable domain: DGGITQSPKYLFRKEGQNVTLSCEQNLNHDAMYWYRQDPGQGLRLIYYSQIVNDFQKGDIAEGYSVSREKKESFPLTVTSAQKNPTAFYLCASTTRGDERFFGPGTRLTVL.

This clonotype was seen a handful of times. One base away lies a much larger clone, so this may be a sequencing read error. This rearrangement joins TRBV29-1 to TRBJ2-7; no reliable D call. Per the germline V gene, CDR1 is SQVTM and CDR2 is ANQGSEA. This CDR3 has 12 residues. The CDR3 loop is CSVEVSSCEQYF. CDR3 DNA sequence: TGCAGCGTTGAAGTTAGCTCCTGCGAGCAGTACTTC.

This clonotype was recorded many times. In nucleotides, the CDR3 is TGTGCCAGTAGTATAGATAGTAGCACAGATACGCAGTATTTT. Residues: CASSIDSSTDTQYF. The chain joins TRBV19 to TRBJ2-3; D is unresolved. The germline V and J ends were trimmed by 0 bases and 0 bases, with 4 bases remaining between them. CDR1 is LNHDA, CDR2 SQIVND, per germline (reference sequence). The CDR3 runs to 14 residues.

This clonotype was observed many times. The chain is built from TRBV6-6 and TRBJ1-3; tentatively, D is TRBD1 (5 bases). Trimming removed 2 bases from V and 4 bases from J, with 12 bases in between. Germline V gene sequence: CDR1 MNHNY, CDR2 SVGAGI (reference sequence). The CDR3 contains 15 residues. The CDR3 spells CASSYPGRSGNTIYF. CDR3 bases: TGTGCCAGCAGTTACCCAGGGAGGTCCGGAAACACCATATATTTT.

This clonotype has a count of ten or more. The chain combines TRBV14 with TRBJ1-4; D remains unclear. This CDR3 is 16 amino acids long. Per germline, CDR1 SGHDN and CDR2 FVKESK. V was trimmed by 0 bases and J by 0 bases, leaving 8 bases between them. The CDR3 loop reads CASSQDSYTTNEKLFF. CDR3 in DNA: TGTGCCAGCAGCCAAGACAGCTATACAACTAATGAAAAACTGTTTTTT. The entire variable domain, with the rest obtained from reference TRBV14 and TRBJ1-4, is as follows: EAGVTQFPSHSVIEKGQTVTLRCDPISGHDNLYWYRRVMGKEIKFLLHFVKESKQDESGMPNNRFLAERTGGTYSTLKVQPAELEDSGVYFCASSQDSYTTNEKLFFGSGTQLSVL.